Sequencing of this TCR beta chain was carried out in a study of blood T cell repertoires in COVID-19. About the study: The analysed material was cDNA or gDNA that came from T cells, B-cell-depleted T cells, or PBMCs.

Seattle enrolled patients during active infection and tracked them longitudinally. Trimming cost V 0 bases and J 2 bases, with 8 bases left between them. Germline V gene data show CDR1 as SGHNT and CDR2 as YYREEE (reference sequence). CDR3 length: 14 amino acids. Libraries were prepared by immunoSEQ multiplex PCR; TCRdb keeps only in-frame clonotypes and omits some of them. The sample gives 150,000 to 200,000 clones, 82% of which show up once; 7.8% is in the top ten. The J gene is TRBJ1-1, the V gene TRBV5-4; D is unresolved. The material sequenced was peripheral blood. This receptor was identified in a woman in her sixties or seventies with COVID-19, enrolled during active disease. In DNA form, the CDR3 reads TGTGCCAGCAGCTTGGGGGCCAGAAACACTGAAGCTTTCTTT. Its protein is CASSLGARNTEAFF.